This section outlines one TCR beta chain sequence together with its context. The clone's antigen remains unknown. No qualities accompany the bases; no much larger clone lies one base away. Library generation was performed with 5' RACE. Sequenced on a NextSeq 500. In the TCR library protocol, unique molecular identifiers were attached to individual cDNA molecules to correct for PCR bias and sequencing error. Both TCR alpha and beta chains were sequenced, and tight co-correlation was observed between alpha and beta sequence abundances in each sample. For the original study's pipeline: V gene, J gene and CDR3 annotation of TCR sequences was performed with Decombinator V4. Expanded TCRs were defined as changing significantly between any two time points under a Poisson model with p below 0.0001. TCR abundances were normalised to the total number of TCRs sequenced in each sample and reported as counts per million. MAIT TCRs were defined by TRAV1-2 paired with TRAJ12, TRAJ20 or TRAJ33, and iNKT TCRs by TRAV10 paired with TRAJ18. VDJdb, accessed 1 November 2021, was searched for CMV, EBV and SARS-CoV-2 annotated TCRs, excluding TCRs annotated for multiple antigens. In TCRdb, the public reads were trimmed at Q25 with fastp and aligned with MiXCR, with productive beta chains retained. Each CDR3 protein gets just one entry, which takes the most common genes and DNA from the rows behind it. The V and J calls and clone size are TCRdb's, not the authors'. For this sample there are some 50,000 distinct CDR3 sequences; 5.5% to 6.5% appear just once. Just over 4.5% of the sample is in the top ten clones.

This sample was taken from a study of early T cells in non-severe SARS-CoV-2 infection (dated by TCRdb to 2020 to 2022). Context from the whole study: Because TCR sequencing relied on bulk RNA taken from unsorted whole blood, pairing of alpha and beta chains was not possible. What the research found in general, with its limitations: VDJdb matching was skewed toward anti-spike CD8 responses, so virus-specific expansions were likely underestimated and private and CD4 specificities were missed.

The study was a case-control design nested within a healthcare worker cohort in London, UK, with weekly nasopharyngeal swab PCR tests and blood sampling. Between 23 and 31 March 2020, the week of the UK lockdown, healthcare workers were enrolled and then followed up weekly for as long as 16 weeks. From the germline V gene, CDR1 is MNHEY and CDR2 is SVGEGT. CDR3 length: 12 amino acids, cysteine to phenylalanine. Of the read, only the CDR3 DNA is kept; its 36 bases are in frame from base 1. V was cut back by 6 bases and J by 4 bases, leaving a gap of 9 bases between them. The chain couples TRBV6-2 or TRBV6-3 to TRBJ1-2; no D gene can be assigned with confidence. Sequencing input: whole blood. The TCR was taken from an adult who was a healthcare worker with PCR-confirmed SARS-CoV-2 infection or an uninfected control (not recorded which). This receptor has the CDR3 CASSLETYGYTF. The DNA reads TGTGCCAGCAGCCTCGAGACCTATGGCTACACCTTC.